The rows below give T cell receptor beta chains drawn from one sample of a study of T cells in Graves' hyperthyroidism and ophthalmopathy. In TCRdb, the multiplex PCR reads were re-called with MiXCR into one record per CDR3 protein. The sample lists around 540,000 distinct CDR3 sequences; about 45% were seen once. Sequenced: peripheral blood or thyroid tissue (not recorded which). The receptors originated from a woman aged 18-35 years with Graves' hyperthyroidism. Both conserved end residues are part of each CDR3. D genes are given only for firm matches. The size entry is marked missing in some rows and otherwise reads once, few, many or a size class.

V: TRBV6-1
size: few
D: -
J: TRBJ1-5
DNA: TGTGCCTCAAGAGGGGTGAGGCCCCAGCATTTT
CDR3: CASRGVRPQHF

V: TRBV7-9
size: -
D: -
J: TRBJ1-3
DNA: TGTGCCAGCAGCCAAATTGCCGGTACGGGAAACACCATATATTTT
CDR3: CASSQIAGTGNTIYF

V: TRBV2
size: few
D: TRBD1
J: TRBJ1-4
DNA: TGTGCCAGCAGCAGAAGGGGGCTTAGTGAAAAACTGTTTTTT
CDR3: CASSRRGLSEKLFF

V: TRBV2
size: many
D: -
J: TRBJ1-5
DNA: TGTGCCAGCAGTTACCGGGGGTCCAATCAGCCCCAGCATTTT
CDR3: CASSYRGSNQPQHF

V: TRBV7-9
size: few
D: -
J: TRBJ1-1
DNA: TGTGCCAGCAAGAACCACCAGGGTAACACTGAAGCTTTCTTT
CDR3: CASKNHQGNTEAFF

V: TRBV6-5
size: -
D: -
J: TRBJ2-2
DNA: TGTGCCAGCAGTTACCCGGACGGGGAGCTGTTTTTT
CDR3: CASSYPDGELFF

V: TRBV15
size: -
D: -
J: TRBJ2-7
DNA: TGTGCCACCAGCAGAGAGACAGGCTACTACGAGCAGTACTTC
CDR3: CATSRETGYYEQYF

V: TRBV2
size: -
D: TRBD1
J: TRBJ1-3
DNA: TGTGCCAGCAGGGCCGGACAGGTTTCCTTCTCTGGAAACACCATATATTTT
CDR3: CASRAGQVSFSGNTIYF

V: TRBV10-3
size: few
D: TRBD1
J: TRBJ1-1
DNA: TGTGCCAGCACGGTAGGGGGCATGAACACTGAAGCTTTCTTT
CDR3: CASTVGGMNTEAFF

V: TRBV7-2
size: -
D: -
J: TRBJ2-7
DNA: TGTGCCAGCAGCCCGAGGCCCCACGAGCAGTACTTC
CDR3: CASSPRPHEQYF

V: TRBV2
size: few
D: -
J: TRBJ1-4
DNA: TGTGCCAGCCAAGGGGGTGAAAAACTGTTTTTT
CDR3: CASQGGEKLFF

V: TRBV25-1
size: -
D: TRBD1
J: TRBJ1-1
DNA: TGTGCCAGCCATAGACAGGGGTCGAGCACTGAAGCTTTCTTT
CDR3: CASHRQGSSTEAFF

V: TRBV2
size: few
D: -
J: TRBJ2-5
DNA: TGTGCCAGCAGTGAAGCGGAGCCCCTGGAGACCCAGTACTTC
CDR3: CASSEAEPLETQYF

V: TRBV2
size: many
D: TRBD2
J: TRBJ2-7
DNA: TGTGCCAGCTCCTGGACTAGCGGGACCTACGAGCAGTACTTC
CDR3: CASSWTSGTYEQYF

V: TRBV7-3
size: few
D: TRBD2
J: TRBJ2-5
DNA: TGCGCCAGCAGCCAGGGACTAGCGGAGACCCAGTACTTC
CDR3: CASSQGLAETQYF

V: TRBV14
size: many
D: -
J: TRBJ1-5
DNA: TGTGCCAGCAGCCAAGACGTAGGACAGCCCCAGCATTTT
CDR3: CASSQDVGQPQHF

V: TRBV29-1
size: many
D: TRBD1
J: TRBJ1-1
DNA: TGCAGCGTACTCCCGGGACAGGGGTCCACTGAAGCTTTCTTT
CDR3: CSVLPGQGSTEAFF

V: TRBV11-2
size: -
D: -
J: TRBJ1-1
DNA: TGTGCCAGCAGCTCGGTTGGGGAGGGCACTGAAGCTTTCTTT
CDR3: CASSSVGEGTEAFF

V: TRBV2
size: many
D: -
J: TRBJ1-2
DNA: TGTGCCAGCAGTGTAGAGGCTAACTATGGCTACACCTTC
CDR3: CASSVEANYGYTF

V: TRBV19
size: -
D: -
J: TRBJ1-1
DNA: TGTGCCAGTAGGGCCAGGGGCACTGAAGCTTTCTTT
CDR3: CASRARGTEAFF

V: TRBV25-1
size: -
D: -
J: TRBJ1-2
DNA: TGTGCCAGCAGCGTTGTTACGGCGGGGGACTATGGCTACACCTTC
CDR3: CASSVVTAGDYGYTF

V: TRBV6-5
size: -
D: -
J: TRBJ2-7
DNA: TGTGCCAGCAGTTACGATGATACGAATAATGAGCAGTACTTC
CDR3: CASSYDDTNNEQYF

V: TRBV10-3
size: -
D: -
J: TRBJ2-5
DNA: TGTGCCATCAGTGTCACCAGGGGGGCCGAGACCCAGTACTTC
CDR3: CAISVTRGAETQYF

V: TRBV10-3
size: -
D: -
J: TRBJ1-5
DNA: TGTGCCATCGGGGCAGAATATAGCAATCAGCCCCAGCATTTT
CDR3: CAIGAEYSNQPQHF

V: TRBV12-3/TRBV12-4
size: few
D: -
J: TRBJ2-7
DNA: TGTGCCAGCAGTGGTAAGAGAGGGCTGGGGTACGAGCAGTACTTC
CDR3: CASSGKRGLGYEQYF

V: TRBV12-3/TRBV12-4
size: many
D: TRBD1
J: TRBJ1-1
DNA: TGTGCCAGCACCTTGGGGAGGGGGCGGGTCACTGAAGCTTTCTTT
CDR3: CASTLGRGRVTEAFF

V: TRBV29-1
size: many
D: -
J: TRBJ1-4
DNA: TGCAGCGTCGAGGGTGGAAATGAAAAACTGTTTTTT
CDR3: CSVEGGNEKLFF

V: TRBV5-1
size: -
D: TRBD2
J: TRBJ2-7
DNA: TGCGCCAGCAGCAGTAGCGGGAGGCCGTCCGAGCAGTACTTC
CDR3: CASSSSGRPSEQYF

V: TRBV7-2
size: -
D: -
J: TRBJ2-6
DNA: TGTGCCAGCAGCTTAGTCTATGGGGCCAACGTCCTGACTTTC
CDR3: CASSLVYGANVLTF

V: TRBV7-2
size: once
D: -
J: TRBJ1-2
DNA: TGTGCCAGCAGCCAAGACGGACGCAACTATGGCTACACCTTC
CDR3: CASSQDGRNYGYTF

V: TRBV6-5
size: few
D: -
J: TRBJ2-7
DNA: TGTGCCAGCAGCAACCCCGTCGCTAACGAGCAGTACTTC
CDR3: CASSNPVANEQYF

V: TRBV24-1
size: -
D: TRBD1
J: TRBJ2-2
DNA: TGTGCCAGCAGACCGGGACAGGGGTCGATCGGGGAGCTGTTTTTT
CDR3: CASRPGQGSIGELFF

V: TRBV25-1
size: -
D: TRBD1
J: TRBJ1-2
DNA: TGTGCCAGCAGCGTTGAAGAGAGGGGGCTCAACCCTAGCTACACCTTC
CDR3: CASSVEERGLNPSYTF

V: TRBV24-1
size: -
D: TRBD1
J: TRBJ1-2
DNA: TGTGCCACCAGTGATCCCCGCGGACAGGGAGGCTATGGCTACACCTTC
CDR3: CATSDPRGQGGYGYTF

V: TRBV10-3
size: many
D: -
J: TRBJ1-1
DNA: TGTGCCAGCAGTGAGGTGGTGGGCACTGAAGCTTTCTTT
CDR3: CASSEVVGTEAFF

V: TRBV4-2
size: -
D: TRBD1
J: TRBJ1-1
DNA: TGTGCCAGCAGCAAGGGACAGGGGGGAGCTTTCTTT
CDR3: CASSKGQGGAFF

V: TRBV15
size: -
D: -
J: TRBJ2-3
DNA: TGTGCCACCAGCAGAGATATGGGGGGTGGCACAGATACGCAGTATTTT
CDR3: CATSRDMGGGTDTQYF

V: TRBV19
size: -
D: -
J: TRBJ1-1
DNA: TGTGCCAGTAGTATAGCCTACGGAATGAACACTGAAGCTTTCTTT
CDR3: CASSIAYGMNTEAFF

V: TRBV7-2
size: -
D: TRBD2
J: TRBJ2-2
DNA: TGTGCCAGCAGCTTAGTGCCGGGAGGTCACACCGGGGAGCTGTTTTTT
CDR3: CASSLVPGGHTGELFF

V: TRBV2
size: -
D: TRBD1
J: TRBJ1-2
DNA: TGTGCCAGCAGTACTCAGGCAGGGGGCGACGGCTACACCTTC
CDR3: CASSTQAGGDGYTF

V: TRBV7-9
size: -
D: TRBD1
J: TRBJ1-1
DNA: TGTGCCAGCAGCTTGGTAGGGGGCAGGGGCACTGAAGCTTTCTTT
CDR3: CASSLVGGRGTEAFF

V: TRBV5-1
size: -
D: -
J: TRBJ2-5
DNA: TGCGCCAGCAGCTTGATCGGCAGCCAAGAGACCCAGTACTTC
CDR3: CASSLIGSQETQYF

V: TRBV2
size: few
D: -
J: TRBJ1-2
DNA: TGTGCCAGCAGCCAAGAGTTCCGTAACTATGGCTACACCTTC
CDR3: CASSQEFRNYGYTF

V: TRBV5-1
size: many
D: TRBD1
J: TRBJ1-1
DNA: TGCGCCAGCAGCTTGGGAGGGGGCCAGAACACTGAAGCTTTCTTT
CDR3: CASSLGGGQNTEAFF

V: TRBV20-1
size: -
D: TRBD1
J: TRBJ1-1
DNA: TGCAGTGCTAGTGACCTACAGGGGGCAGGGAACACTGAAGCTTTCTTT
CDR3: CSASDLQGAGNTEAFF

V: TRBV2
size: -
D: -
J: TRBJ2-5
DNA: TGTGCCAGCAGTGTGGCTCAGCTCCAAGAGACCCAGTACTTC
CDR3: CASSVAQLQETQYF

V: TRBV7-7
size: -
D: -
J: TRBJ2-2
DNA: TGTGCCAGCACCCCCTGGAAGGTGGACACCGGGGAGCTGTTTTTT
CDR3: CASTPWKVDTGELFF

V: TRBV20-1
size: many
D: -
J: TRBJ1-5
DNA: TGCAGTGCTAGAGGCAACAGGATGCAGCCCCAGCATTTT
CDR3: CSARGNRMQPQHF

V: TRBV25-1
size: once
D: -
J: TRBJ1-2
DNA: TGTGCTAGAGTAGGGCAGGGCGACTACACCTTC
CDR3: CARVGQGDYTF

V: TRBV2
size: -
D: -
J: TRBJ1-5
DNA: TGTGCCAGCAGTGAACGTAGGGTAACTCAGCCCCAGCATTTT
CDR3: CASSERRVTQPQHF

V: TRBV19
size: -
D: -
J: TRBJ1-2
DNA: TGTGCCAGTCGTATCCCCGACAGAAACTATGGCTACACCTTC
CDR3: CASRIPDRNYGYTF

V: TRBV6-6
size: few
D: TRBD1
J: TRBJ1-4
DNA: TGTGCCAGCAGTGGGGACAGCGTTAATGAAAAACTGTTTTTT
CDR3: CASSGDSVNEKLFF

V: TRBV7-9
size: many
D: TRBD1
J: TRBJ1-2
DNA: TGTGCCAGCAGCGTAAGACAGGGGGTGGACTATGGCTACACCTTC
CDR3: CASSVRQGVDYGYTF

V: TRBV2
size: -
D: -
J: TRBJ2-7
DNA: TGTGCCAGCAGTTCCTCGGGGTGGAGGGCCCGCGAGCAGTACTTC
CDR3: CASSSSGWRAREQYF

V: TRBV7-9
size: -
D: -
J: TRBJ2-2
DNA: TGTGCCAGCAGCATGAGAACGGTGCACGGGGAGCTGTTTTTT
CDR3: CASSMRTVHGELFF

V: TRBV7-2
size: -
D: -
J: TRBJ1-2
DNA: TGTGCCAGCACCCCCTTGGGGGGCTACACCTTC
CDR3: CASTPLGGYTF